This T cell receptor (beta chain) was identified during a study of beta chain features in type 1 diabetes. This clone has only a few counts. Via CD45RO/CCR7/CD25/CD127/CD95/CD27, cells of the CD4+ naive, central memory, regulatory and stem cell-like memory subsets were sorted. The CDR3 is 16 residues long. Per germline, CDR1 SEHNR and CDR2 FQNEAQ (reference sequence). V shed 4 bases and J 0 bases; nucleotides not matched to a gene: 6. The sequenced template was cDNA made from the entire isolated RNA. Reads from naive, central memory and regulatory T cell samples averaged about 3.9 million. Method: immunoSEQ multiplex PCR; TCRdb's copy keeps in-frame clones and lacks some. This sample carries around 300,000 clones, roughly 8% of them seen once, and the ten largest clones take roughly 0.94%.

The V gene is TRBV7-9, the J gene TRBJ1-1, with 9 nucleotides matching TRBD1. This clonotype was obtained from a woman aged 18-29 years in good health. The sample taken for sequencing was central memory CD4+ T cells from blood. Written as DNA, the CDR3 is TGTGCCAGCAGCTCACGGACAGGGGATATGAACACTGAAGCTTTCTTT. Translated: CASSSRTGDMNTEAFF. Combining the CDR3 with reference TRBV7-9 and TRBJ1-1 gives the whole variable domain DTGVSQNPRHKITKRGQNVTFRCDPISEHNRLYWYRQTLGQGPEFLTYFQNEAQLEKSRLLSDRFSAERPKGSFSTLEIQRTEQGDSAMYLCASSSRTGDMNTEAFFGQGTRLTVV.